Sequencing of this T cell receptor beta chain was carried out in a study of blood T cell repertoires in COVID-19. Germline CDR1 is SNHLY and CDR2 is FYNNEI. CDR3 length equals 10 residues. With 8 bases removed from V and 4 bases from J, the gap between germline ends came to 6 bases. The repertoire was sequenced with immunoSEQ multiplex PCR; TCRdb's copy has only in-frame clones and lacks some. The data hold fewer than 500,000 clones, with 70% to 90% observed a single time. The clonotype comes from a woman aged 18-29 years with acute COVID-19. The chain recombines TRBV2 with TRBJ2-7; D remains ambiguous. The sample consisted of PBMCs or T cells enriched from blood (not recorded which). CDR3 DNA sequence: TGTGCCAGCGCAACTTACGAGCAGTACTTC. Translating gives CASATYEQYF.